A single sample gave rise to the 23 T cell receptor beta chains below, sequenced in a study of shared clonotypes between healthy human individuals. Sequencing used immunoSEQ multiplex PCR; TCRdb keeps in-frame clones, though not all of them. The sample holds about 1.5 million clones, 98% seen once. Specimen: naive CD4+ T cells sorted from blood. As to subset: CD45RA+ positively selected. The receptors shown here come from a young man in good health.

This clone has a single count. This chain connects TRBV6-6 to TRBJ1-1, with D tentatively TRBD1 (5 bases). Germline CDR1 and CDR2: MNHNY and SVGAGI (reference sequence). CDR3 size: 15 residues. V dropped 2 bases and J dropped 3 bases, with 13 bases sitting between them. CDR3 region: CASSYPQGRYTEAFF. The CDR3 nucleotides read TGTGCCAGCAGTTACCCCCAGGGTAGGTACACTGAAGCTTTCTTT.

As for this clone: Other nucleotide sequences in the sample specify the same CDR3. This chain uses TRBV5-1 with TRBJ1-1, with 9 bases that match TRBD1. This CDR3 is built from 15 residues. V shed 3 bases, J shed 2 bases, and the junction held 5 bases outside the gene matches. The germline CDR1 and CDR2 sequences are SGHRS and YFSETQ. The CDR3 is CASSSLTGGNTEAFF. CDR3 bases: TGCGCCAGCAGCTCCCTGACAGGGGGTAACACTGAAGCTTTCTTT.

On this clone: Other DNA sequences in the sample encode the same CDR3. The gene calls are TRBV29-1 and TRBJ2-5; maybe TRBD1 (6 bases). V shed 7 bases and J shed 2 bases, with 11 bases lying between them. Germline V CDR1 and CDR2: SQVTM, ANQGSEA. There are 12 residues in the CDR3. The CDR3 coding sequence is TGCAGCGCACGGACAGCACAAGAGACCCAGTACTTC. Translating it yields CSARTAQETQYF.

The DNA of the CDR3 is TGTGCCAGCGCCCCCCTCTCTGGGGCCAACGTCCTGACTTTC. This gives the protein CASAPLSGANVLTF. The chain joins TRBV27 to TRBJ2-6; D remains unclear. The CDR3 spans 14 residues. Germline V CDR1 and CDR2: MNHEY, SMNVEV (reference sequence). Trimming removed 8 bases from V and 0 bases from J, with 8 bases in between.

This chain connects TRBV7-9 to TRBJ1-2, with a tentative D call TRBD1 (5 bases). Germline V lookup: CDR1 SEHNR, CDR2 FQNEAQ (reference sequence). Trimming shortened V by 7 bases and J by 3 bases, and 24 bases separated the two germline ends. The CDR3 totals 17 residues. Here the CDR3 DNA reads TGTGCCAGCAAAAGGGGACTCTCTCCGGGGCGCGACTATGGCTACACCTTC. Amino acids: CASKRGLSPGRDYGYTF.

V usage is TRBV10-2 and J usage is TRBJ2-7; D unresolved. The CDR3 totals 13 residues. Germline V gene data show CDR1 as WSHSY and CDR2 as SAAADI. The germline V and J ends were trimmed by 4 bases and 0 bases, with 7 bases remaining between them. The chain's CDR3 is CASSAKHSYEQYF. The CDR3 DNA reads TGCGCCAGCAGTGCGAAACACTCCTACGAGCAGTACTTC.

A remark on this clone: The sample contains more than one DNA sequence encoding this CDR3. The CDR3 loop is CASSLGADGELFF. Written as DNA, the CDR3 is TGCGCCAGCAGCTTGGGGGCCGACGGGGAGCTGTTTTTT. The rearrangement links TRBV5-1 to TRBJ2-2; D is unresolved. V lost 0 bases, J lost 7 bases, and 7 bases lay in between. This CDR3 is 13 amino acids long. The germline gives CDR1 SGHRS, CDR2 YFSETQ.

This rearrangement joins TRBV5-1 to TRBJ2-2, with 8 bases aligning to TRBD1. The CDR3 extends over 15 amino acids. Per germline, CDR1 SGHRS and CDR2 YFSETQ. J gave up 3 bases and V 4 bases, and 5 bases lay outside the gene matches. The CDR3 region is CASSDRGDYTGELFF. The CDR3 DNA reads as TGCGCCAGCAGCGACAGGGGTGATTACACCGGGGAGCTGTTTTTT.

The chain joins TRBV10-3 to TRBJ2-2; 9 bases are a match to TRBD1. This CDR3 has 15 residues. V shed 6 bases and J 5 bases; nucleotides not matched to a gene: 7. CDR1 ENHRY and CDR2 SYGVKD come from the germline V gene. CDR3 DNA sequence: TGTGCCATCAGCTTCGGGACAGGGATTACCGGGGAGCTGTTTTTT. Amino acids: CAISFGTGITGELFF.

The chain is built from TRBV27 and TRBJ1-5; D remains unclear. The CDR3 is 16 residues long. Per germline, CDR1 MNHEY and CDR2 SMNVEV (reference sequence). Deletions cut 5 bases from V and 3 bases from J, with 17 bases between. CDR3 region: CASSLYFPEDNQPQHF. In DNA form, the CDR3 reads TGTGCCAGCAGTCTTTATTTTCCAGAGGACAATCAGCCCCAGCATTTT.

The rearrangement uses TRBV27 and TRBJ2-7, with D perhaps TRBD2 (6 bases). CDR1 and CDR2 (germline): MNHEY, SMNVEV (reference sequence). The CDR3 consists of 15 residues. Trimming pared 4 bases from V and 3 bases from J, leaving 16 bases between. CDR3 in amino acids: CASSSPGGGDYEQYF. Written as DNA, the CDR3 is TGTGCCAGCAGTTCCCCCGGTGGAGGGGACTACGAGCAGTACTTC.

As concerns this clone: Different DNA sequences within this sample yield the same CDR3. This chain joins TRBV19 and TRBJ2-2; D ambiguous. The V gene's germline CDR1 is LNHDA and CDR2 SQIVND (reference sequence). Trimming removed 6 bases at V and 5 bases at J, with 4 bases between. CDR3 length: 11 amino acids. This CDR3 is CASSRTGELFF. The CDR3 region has the DNA TGTGCCAGTAGCCGTACCGGGGAGCTGTTTTTT.

The chain is built from TRBV6-6 and TRBJ2-7; 8 nucleotides line up with TRBD2. This CDR3 has 14 residues. CDR1 and CDR2 from the germline V gene are MNHNY and SVGAGI (reference sequence). Trimming at V came to 5 bases and at J to 3 bases, leaving 6 bases not matched to a gene. CDR3 loop: CASSTPSGSYEQYF. The DNA of the CDR3 is TGTGCCAGCAGTACACCAAGCGGGAGCTACGAGCAGTACTTC.

CDR3 sequence: CASSSRDRAKTRYGYTF. In DNA, the CDR3 is TGTGCCAGTAGTTCGAGGGACAGGGCCAAAACCCGCTATGGCTACACCTTC. The chain couples TRBV19 to TRBJ1-2, with 9 bases identical to TRBD1. The V gene end was trimmed by 5 bases and the J gene end by 4 bases; junction bases not matched to a gene: 14. The germline V gene encodes CDR1 LNHDA and CDR2 SQIVND (reference sequence). This CDR3 is 17 amino acids long.

J is TRBJ2-7 and V is TRBV5-1; 10 nucleotides match TRBD1. CDR3 length: 15 amino acids. Germline CDR1 is SGHRS and CDR2 is YFSETQ. The ends lost 0 bases at V and 4 bases at J; junction bases unmatched: 4. As DNA, the CDR3 is TGCGCCAGCAGCTTGGTGAGGGACAGGGGTTACGAGCAGTACTTC. Translating gives CASSLVRDRGYEQYF. Supplemented by reference TRBV5-1 and TRBJ2-7, the full variable domain reads KAGVTQTPRYLIKTRGQQVTLSCSPISGHRSVSWYQQTPGQGLQFLFEYFSETQRNKGNFPGRFSGRQFSNSRSEMNVSTLELGDSALYLCASSLVRDRGYEQYFGPGTRLTVT.

Notes on this clone: A junction boundary mismatches the germline segment, possibly from a read error. In nucleotides, the CDR3 is TGTGCCAGCAGCCCTGGGGCTAATCTCCCCAACTTC. Residues: CASSPGANLPNF. The chain combines TRBV7-2 with TRBJ2-7; the D gene is possibly TRBD1 (5 bases). The CDR3 has 12 amino acids. CDR1 SGHTA and CDR2 FQGNSA come from the germline V gene.

The chain recombines TRBV7-2 with TRBJ2-4; no clear D. V was clipped by 4 bases and J by 0 bases, with 16 bases between them. This CDR3 region has 17 residues. Germline CDR1 is SGHTA and CDR2 is FQGNSA. The CDR3 sequence: CASSSRRYTLAKNIQYF. DNA of the CDR3: TGTGCCAGCAGCTCGCGGAGATATACCCTAGCCAAAAACATTCAGTACTTC.

This chain connects TRBV28 to TRBJ2-1, with 9 bases identical to TRBD2. V lost 2 bases and J lost 9; bases outside the gene matches: 5. Germline V CDR1 and CDR2: MDHEN, SYDVKM. The CDR3 totals 14 residues. CDR3 bases: TGTGCCAGCAGTTTACTAGCGGGAATAGGTGAGCAGTTCTTC. Protein product: CASSLLAGIGEQFF.

The chain uses TRBV7-3 and TRBJ1-1; no firm D call. Trimming shortened V by 4 bases and J by 3 bases, and 9 bases separated the two germline ends. Germline V lookup: CDR1 SGHTA, CDR2 FQGTGA. The CDR3 has 13 residues. This CDR3 reads CASSYGSHTEAFF. The CDR3, as DNA: TGTGCCAGCAGCTACGGATCCCACACTGAAGCTTTCTTT. Variable domain in full (rest from reference TRBV7-3 and TRBJ1-1): GAGVSQTPSNKVTEKGKYVELRCDPISGHTALYWYRQSLGQGPEFLIYFQGTGAADDSGLPNDRFFAVRPEGSVSTLKIQRTERGDSAVYLCASSYGSHTEAFFGQGTRLTVV.

This clone was recorded once. This chain uses TRBV4-2 with TRBJ1-1; TRBD1 agrees at 8 bases. Germline trimming cut 4 bases from V and 6 bases from J; bases unmatched to any gene: 7. CDR3 length: 14 residues. Per germline, CDR1 LGHNA and CDR2 YNFKEQ. This CDR3 reads CASSLRGQGAEAFF. CDR3 in DNA: TGTGCCAGCAGCCTCAGGGGGCAAGGGGCTGAAGCTTTCTTT.

In DNA form, the CDR3 reads TGCGCCAGCAGCTTGGGCCAGGGGAACGACGAGCAGTACTTC. This codes for CASSLGQGNDEQYF. The chain couples TRBV5-1 to TRBJ2-7; weak D call: TRBD1 (6 bases). Germline V CDR1 and CDR2: SGHRS, YFSETQ. Trimming left V 0 bases short and J 5 bases short, with 12 bases between. The length of the CDR3 is 14 residues.

The rearrangement joins TRBV11-2 to TRBJ2-7; D gene uncertain. Germline assignment: CDR1 SGHAT and CDR2 FQNNGV. The CDR3 totals 10 residues. Trimming pared 5 bases from V and 3 bases from J, leaving 2 bases between. The CDR3 bases are TGTGCCAGCAGCGTCTACGAGCAGTACTTC. It specifies CASSVYEQYF.

The chain links TRBV7-9 to TRBJ2-5; tentatively, D is TRBD1 (6 bases). The length of the CDR3 is 15 residues. Germline CDR1 reads SEHNR; CDR2 reads FQNEAQ (reference sequence). V was cut by 6 bases and J by 4 bases, with 18 bases left in between. CDR3 in amino acids: CASSQHRESGETQYF. DNA of the CDR3: TGTGCCAGCAGTCAACACAGGGAGTCGGGAGAGACCCAGTACTTC.